The rows below give T cell receptor beta chains drawn from one sample of a study of blood T cell repertoires in COVID-19. Only in-frame clones appear in the TCRdb table, and some are missing; sequencing was by immunoSEQ multiplex PCR. The sample yields around 60,000 clones, more than 60% seen once. Sequencing used peripheral blood. The receptors shown here come from a woman aged 50 to 65 with active or convalescent COVID-19. Each CDR3 is given with its conserved first and last residue. D genes are given only for firm matches.

>NA|TRBV30|TRBJ2-2
CAWSSVSTNTGELFF
>NA|TRBV19|TRBJ1-1
CASSLVGGLNTEAFF
>NA|TRBV6-1|TRBJ1-6
CASSEAGSTSPLHF
>NA|TRBV25-1|TRBJ2-3
CASSESAGVRDTQYF
>NA|TRBV4-1|TRBJ2-7
CASSQVRGMAYEQYF
>NA|TRBV18|TRBJ2-5
CASQKRVIRGQETQYF
>NA|TRBV7-9|TRBJ2-2
CASSVGTALGPGELFF
>TRBD1|TRBV6-5|TRBJ2-7
CATQPPGTGRYEQYF
>TRBD2|TRBV5-4|TRBJ2-1
CASSLGTSGILDEQFF
>TRBD2|TRBV29-1|TRBJ2-5
CSVDGGGKKTQYF
>TRBD1|TRBV5-4|TRBJ2-1
CASSPEGGTNEQFF
>TRBD2|TRBV6-5|TRBJ2-7
CASSYGLAGSSEQYF
>NA|TRBV7-9|TRBJ1-6
CASSPPGNSPLHF
>NA|TRBV19|TRBJ1-1
CASNLPAGRMNTEAFF
>TRBD2|TRBV5-4|TRBJ2-1
CASGLGLAGLNEQFF
>NA|TRBV27|TRBJ1-6
CASSLFGSSYNSPLHF
>NA|TRBV24-1|TRBJ2-3
CATRDSTDTQYF
>NA|TRBV4-1|TRBJ1-5
CASSLSPGSSNQPQHF
>NA|TRBV29-1|TRBJ2-7
CSARGTGYEQYF
>NA|TRBV12-3/TRBV12-4|TRBJ1-2
CASSYDRLSGYTF
>NA|TRBV28|TRBJ1-5
CASRGGGGAQPQHF
>NA|TRBV2|TRBJ2-1
CASSPGSLNEQFF
>NA|TRBV27|TRBJ2-7
CASSLTLDSSYEQYF
>TRBD2|TRBV5-1|TRBJ2-3
CASSLGNSGDTDTQYF
>NA|TRBV5-1|TRBJ1-4
CASSAQVEDEKLFF
>NA|TRBV14|TRBJ1-4
CASSQDSRDFNEKLFF
>TRBD1|TRBV19|TRBJ2-1
CATKGGTGSYNEQFF
>TRBD1|TRBV7-6|TRBJ2-1
CASSGGQGVYNEQFF